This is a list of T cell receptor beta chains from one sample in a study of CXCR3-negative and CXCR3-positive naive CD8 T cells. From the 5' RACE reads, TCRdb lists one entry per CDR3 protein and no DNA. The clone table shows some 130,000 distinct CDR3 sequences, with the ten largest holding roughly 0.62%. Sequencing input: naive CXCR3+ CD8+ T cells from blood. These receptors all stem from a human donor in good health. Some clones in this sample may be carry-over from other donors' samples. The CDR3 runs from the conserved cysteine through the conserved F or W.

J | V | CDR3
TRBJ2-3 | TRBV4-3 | CASSEGQGWNTQYF
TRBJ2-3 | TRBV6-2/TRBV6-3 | CASSYPGQGGTDTQYF
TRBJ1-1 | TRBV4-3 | CASSQDRVISEAFF
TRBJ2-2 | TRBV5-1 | CASSFKLDDTGELFF
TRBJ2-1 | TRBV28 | CASSLAGAGYEQFF
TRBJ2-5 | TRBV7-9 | CASSPPGAGEETQYF
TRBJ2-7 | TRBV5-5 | CASSWDDRDEQYF
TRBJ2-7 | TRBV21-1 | CASSKARSRTAPYEQYF
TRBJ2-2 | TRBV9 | CASSVEGRNTGEMFF
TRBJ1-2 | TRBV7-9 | CASSSSAPGQGYYGYTF
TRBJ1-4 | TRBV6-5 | CASSRMGRTNEKLFF
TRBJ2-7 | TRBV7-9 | CASSWTSGTDEQYF
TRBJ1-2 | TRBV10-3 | CAIIEAPSTANYGYTF
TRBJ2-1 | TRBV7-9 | CASSGGRAVYEQFF
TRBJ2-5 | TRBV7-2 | CASSLNRDQETQYF
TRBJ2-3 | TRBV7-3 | CASSLSSRGPYTQYF
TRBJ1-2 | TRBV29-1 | CSVDMGASGYTF
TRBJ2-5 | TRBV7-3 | CASTHEGAPPETQYF
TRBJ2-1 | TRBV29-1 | CSVGAGSYNEQFF
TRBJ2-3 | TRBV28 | CASSFPGLRTDTQYF
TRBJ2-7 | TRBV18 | CASSPTRDGYEQYF
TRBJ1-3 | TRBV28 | CASSKGPTSGNTIYF
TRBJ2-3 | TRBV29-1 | CSVSSLQIHTDTQYF
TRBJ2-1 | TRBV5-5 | CASSWPGEQFF
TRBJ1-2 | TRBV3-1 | CASSQEGGESGGYTF
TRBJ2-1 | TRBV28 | CASSSLGLAANEQFF
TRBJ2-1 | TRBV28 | CASRLEGTAYNEQFF
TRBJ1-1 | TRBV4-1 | CASSQDYVLGQGATWHRAFF
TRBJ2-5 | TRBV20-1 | CSARDQNGRDLETQYF
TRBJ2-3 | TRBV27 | CASRITDTQYF
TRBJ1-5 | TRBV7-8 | CASMLGGAGQPQHF
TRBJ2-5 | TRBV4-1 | CASSHTGTEQETQYF
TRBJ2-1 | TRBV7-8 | CASSQFYGEQFF
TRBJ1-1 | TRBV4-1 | CASSLHLYTEAFF
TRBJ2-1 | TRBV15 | CATSRAASGDNEQFF
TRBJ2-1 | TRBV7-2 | CASSLLGGREQFF
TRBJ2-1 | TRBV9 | CASSVASGSGYEQFF
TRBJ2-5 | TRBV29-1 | CSVGARNRRSQETQYF
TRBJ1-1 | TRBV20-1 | CSATPLGRGGTEAFF
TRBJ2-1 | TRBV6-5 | CASSRTSGDLNEQFF
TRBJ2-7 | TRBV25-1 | CASSEGEIAFSGYEQYF
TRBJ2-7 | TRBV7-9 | CASSSKPQGSEQYF
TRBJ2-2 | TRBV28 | CASSVDRSAGELFF
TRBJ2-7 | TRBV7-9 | CASSPDTRDAYEQYF
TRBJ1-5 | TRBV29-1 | CSARSREGQPQHF
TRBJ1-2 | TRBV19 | CASSIGDRAGTGYTF
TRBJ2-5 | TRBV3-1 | CASSQEPGTSGQETQYF
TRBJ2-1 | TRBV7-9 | CASSERETSYNEQFF
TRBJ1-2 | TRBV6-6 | CASSPQGMGNYGYTF
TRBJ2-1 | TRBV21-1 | CASSKGSSDEQFF
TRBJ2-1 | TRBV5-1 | CASSLHSGSTYNEQFF
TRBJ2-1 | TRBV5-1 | CASSSSSGSSNEQFF
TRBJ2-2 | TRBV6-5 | CASSYSTSGRGTGELFF
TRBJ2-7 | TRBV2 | CASSEASGYEQYF
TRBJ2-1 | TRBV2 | CASSEVGTSTVNEQFF
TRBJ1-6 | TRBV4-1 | CASSQDWSSYNSPLHF